The 26 T cell receptor beta chains below were found in one sample sequenced in a study of glioma-infiltrating T cells. The iRepertoire nested amplicon-rescue multiplex PCR amplified TCR alpha and beta CDR3s from RNA. From the multiplex PCR reads, TCRdb called clonotypes with MiXCR, one entry per CDR3 protein. The repertoire holds around 180,000 distinct CDR3 sequences, more than 35% seen once, with 5% to 5.5% in the top ten. The sample consisted of glioma tissue, nonneoplastic brain tissue, or PBMCs (not recorded which). The receptor source for this set is a human donor with low-grade glioma or glioblastoma, undergoing nonglioma brain surgery, or in good health (not recorded which).

This chain connects TRBV7-9 to TRBJ2-1; 7 bases map to TRBD2. Germline V gene data show CDR1 as SEHNR and CDR2 as FQNEAQ (reference sequence). V trimming: 5 bases; J trimming: 15 bases; junction bases outside the gene matches: 19. The CDR3 length is 15 residues. Here the CDR3 reads CASSREEAGPLGWFF. The CDR3 DNA is TGTGCCAGCAGCCGGGAGGAAGCGGGACCTCTGGGCTGGTTCTTC.

This clonotype was detected ten times or more. V and J are TRBV7-2 and TRBJ2-7; no definite D call. CDR3 length: 13 amino acids. V was clipped by 1 base and J by 4 bases, with 8 bases between them. Germline lookup yields CDR1 SGHTA and CDR2 FQGNSA. The CDR3 DNA follows: TGTGCCAGCAGCTTAGGACCAAGATACGAGCAGTACTTC. Its translation is CASSLGPRYEQYF.

Regarding this clonotype: A read error may be the cause here, since a much bigger clone is one base away. The chain uses TRBV6-5 and TRBJ2-7, with 7 nucleotides matching TRBD1. Germline assignment: CDR1 MNHEY and CDR2 SVGAGI. CDR3 size: 14 residues. V lost 6 bases to trimming and J lost 13 bases; unmatched junction nucleotides: 18. This CDR3 reads CASSRQGAKNIHYF. CDR3 coding DNA: TGTGCCAGCAGCCGACAGGGAGCCAAAAACATTCATTACTTC.

Ten or more counts support this clonotype. The rearrangement links TRBV2 to TRBJ2-1, with TRBD2 identical over 11 bases. The germline CDR1 and CDR2 sequences are SNHLY and FYNNEI. V lost 4 bases and J lost 3; bases outside the gene matches: 2. The CDR3 contains 15 residues. The CDR3 reads CASSGGTSGYNEQFF. Here the CDR3 DNA reads TGTGCCAGCAGTGGAGGGACTAGCGGCTACAATGAGCAGTTCTTC.

For this clonotype: A single base separates this from a much larger clone, so it may be a read error. This chain connects TRBV28 to TRBJ2-1, with a possible D match to TRBD1 (5 bases). The CDR3 runs to 12 residues. Trimming removed 9 bases from V and 10 bases from J, with 16 bases in between. The V gene's germline CDR1 is MDHEN and CDR2 SYDVKM. In DNA, the CDR3 is TGTGCCAGTACTCAGGGAATCTACGAGCAGTTCTTC. It is translated as CASTQGIYEQFF.

There are many counts of this clonotype. The J gene is TRBJ2-7, the V gene TRBV6-1; no clear D gene. The CDR3 covers 10 residues. Trimming removed 8 bases at V and 5 bases at J, with 7 bases between. Per germline, CDR1 MNHNS and CDR2 SASEGT. The CDR3 nucleotides are TGTGCCAGCCGGACGAACGAGCAGTACTTC. It is translated as CASRTNEQYF.

As to this clonotype: This may stem from a read error, because a much larger clone lies one nucleotide away. The chain uses TRBV20-1 and TRBJ2-7; the match to TRBD2 covers 9 bases. Germline CDR1 and CDR2: DFQATT and SNEGSKA (reference sequence). J was trimmed by 0 bases and V by 1 base; bases with no gene match: 4. CDR3 length: 15 residues. The CDR3 region is CSARGGGRDSYEQYF. The CDR3 DNA is TGCAGTGCTAGAGGGGGCGGGAGGGACTCCTACGAGCAGTACTTC.

The rearrangement links TRBV4-2 to TRBJ1-1; D is undetermined. V was cut by 0 bases and J by 4 bases, with 18 bases left in between. The germline V gene has CDR1 LGHNA and CDR2 YNFKEQ. CDR3 length equals 17 residues. The CDR3 nucleotides read TGTGCCAGCAGCCAAGAGAGTCGGGGAGGGCGGGGCACTGAAGCTTTCTTT. Its protein is CASSQESRGGRGTEAFF.

A note on this clonotype: Germline is not matched at one junction end, which may reflect a read error. The rearrangement links TRBV28 to TRBJ2-3; 7 bases are a match to TRBD1. Per germline, CDR1 MDHEN and CDR2 SYDVKM. This CDR3 region has 16 residues. The DNA of the CDR3 is TGTGCCAGCAGTTTTTTCGGCGAGAGGGACAGAGATAAGCAGTATTTT. This codes for CASSFFGERDRDKQYF.

This clonotype was picked up a small number of times. The chain combines TRBV18 with TRBJ2-3; 11 bases agree with TRBD2. In germline, CDR1 is KGHSH, CDR2 LQKENI. The CDR3 spans 16 residues. The V segment lost 2 bases and the J segment 2 bases; nucleotides outside the gene matches: 3. CDR3 nucleotide sequence: TGTGCCAGCTCACCATTGGGACTAGCGGACACAGATACGCAGTATTTT. Translation: CASSPLGLADTDTQYF.

About this clonotype: This may be a read error: a much more frequent sequence differs by one nucleotide. V usage is TRBV28 and J usage is TRBJ2-1; either TRBD1 or TRBD2 may supply D (5 bases each). CDR1 and CDR2 (germline): MDHEN, SYDVKM. CDR3 length equals 14 residues. Trimming pared 8 bases from V and 6 bases from J, leaving 17 bases between. The CDR3: CASLGELGRNEQFF. In DNA, the CDR3 is TGTGCCAGCCTGGGGGAGCTCGGTCGCAATGAGCAGTTCTTC.

Worth noting for this clonotype: It differs at one base from a far larger clone, so likely a read error. The gene calls are TRBV27 and TRBJ2-7; no clear D. Germline CDR1 and CDR2: MNHEY and SMNVEV (reference sequence). The CDR3 has 13 amino acids. The CDR3 DNA is TGTGCCAACAGTTTACGAGGTTCCTACGAGCAGTACTTC. This codes for CANSLRGSYEQYF.

In this sample, this clonotype turned up many times. The chain has TRBV6-1 and TRBJ1-1; tentatively, D is TRBD1 (5 bases). Looked up from germline, CDR1 is MNHNS and CDR2 is SASEGT. This CDR3 is built from 13 residues. The V end was cut by 5 bases, the J end by 3 bases, with 10 bases between. The CDR3 region is CASSRQLYTEAFF. DNA of the CDR3: TGTGCCAGCAGTAGACAGCTCTACACTGAAGCTTTCTTT.

Comment on this clonotype: A single base separates this from a much larger clone, so it may be a read error. The chain uses TRBV7-6 and TRBJ2-1; D tentatively reads TRBD1 or TRBD2 (5 bases each). V was trimmed by 6 bases and J by 8 bases, leaving 20 bases between them. Looked up from germline, CDR1 is SGHVS and CDR2 is FNYEAQ. The CDR3 extends over 15 amino acids. This CDR3 reads CASRWTWGIVHEQFF. The CDR3, as DNA: TGTGCCAGCAGATGGACTTGGGGCATAGTCCATGAGCAGTTCTTC.

This clonotype was seen ten or more times. The chain couples TRBV14 to TRBJ1-4, with D perhaps matching TRBD1 (5 bases). V lost 4 bases to trimming and J lost 0 bases, with 12 bases between them. Germline V gene data show CDR1 as SGHDN and CDR2 as FVKESK. The CDR3 sequence is 16 residues long. The CDR3, as DNA: TGTGCCAGCAGCCTACTTGACAGCTCAACTAATGAAAAACTGTTTTTT. Translating gives CASSLLDSSTNEKLFF.

The chain uses TRBV19 and TRBJ2-3; 9 bases are shared with TRBD2. The V and J ends lost 5 bases and 5 bases, in that order; junction bases with no gene match: 11. CDR1 is LNHDA, CDR2 SQIVND, per germline (reference sequence). The CDR3 loop spans 16 amino acids. The CDR3 reads CASSLNLAGEGDTQYF. In DNA form, the CDR3 reads TGTGCCAGTAGTCTCAACTTAGCGGGAGAAGGAGATACGCAGTATTTT.

The table lists this clonotype with a count of one. V usage is TRBV7-9 and J usage is TRBJ2-7; TRBD1 agrees at 9 bases. CDR1 and CDR2 from the germline V gene are SEHNR and FQNEAQ (reference sequence). There are 15 residues in the CDR3. The junction had 9 bases not matched to a gene; V was cut back by 2 bases and J by 7 bases. The CDR3 spells CASSLLPSGQGEQYF. The DNA for the CDR3 is TGTGCCAGCAGCTTACTGCCCTCGGGACAGGGAGAGCAGTACTTC.

A note on this clonotype: A clone one base away is much larger, so this may be a read error. The V gene is TRBV15, the J gene TRBJ2-1, with D tentatively TRBD1 (5 bases). Germline CDR1 is LNHNV and CDR2 is YYDKDF (reference sequence). The CDR3 is 14 residues long. In DNA form, the CDR3 reads TGTGCCACCAGCAACACAGGCTATTACAATGATCAGTTCTTC. The encoded protein is CATSNTGYYNDQFF.

This sequence joins TRBV7-2 and TRBJ2-3, with 8 nucleotides matching TRBD2. V shed 5 bases and J 3 bases; nucleotides not matched to a gene: 13. The CDR3 consists of 17 residues. CDR1 and CDR2 from the germline V gene are SGHTA and FQGNSA. The CDR3 DNA reads TGTGCCAGCAGCCAGAGCACGCCGGGACTAGAAACAGATACGCAGTATTTT. Its protein is CASSQSTPGLETDTQYF.

The V call is TRBV28, the J call TRBJ2-2, with TRBD2 identical over 7 bases. V lost 7 bases, J lost 5 bases, and 13 bases stayed unmatched. The CDR3 has 16 amino acids. CDR1 is MDHEN, CDR2 SYDVKM, per germline. The CDR3 nucleotides are TGTGCCAGCACTCCTCCCCGGGGCGGGGGAACCGGGGAGCTGTTTTTT. The encoded protein is CASTPPRGGGTGELFF.

This clonotype was recorded many times. The chain is built from TRBV20-1 and TRBJ2-3; TRBD1 or TRBD2 may be the D gene (5 bases each). CDR3 length: 17 residues. The V gene lost 3 bases and the J gene lost 0 bases, with 19 bases spanning the gap. CDR1 DFQATT and CDR2 SNEGSKA come from the germline V gene (reference sequence). The CDR3 nucleotides are TGCAGTGCTAGCCCCTTAGCCGGGACGTACAGCACAGATACGCAGTATTTT. Its protein product is CSASPLAGTYSTDTQYF.

This clonotype appeared many times. The chain recombines TRBV27 with TRBJ2-5; D is unclear. The V gene's germline CDR1 is MNHEY and CDR2 SMNVEV (reference sequence). The CDR3 has 13 residues. The V end was cut by 2 bases, the J end by 4 bases, with 8 bases between. CDR3 DNA: TGTGCCAGCAGTTTAGTTTGGGGAGAGACCCAGTACTTC. Its translation: CASSLVWGETQYF.

As concerns this clonotype: The conserved closing phenylalanine or tryptophan is absent in this CDR3, likely reflecting a read error. This rearrangement joins TRBV7-9 to TRBJ2-2; D gene unclear. CDR3 length equals 11 residues. Germline assignment: CDR1 SEHNR and CDR2 FQNEAQ (reference sequence). V dropped 6 bases and J dropped 6 bases, with 5 bases sitting between them. For the CDR3, the DNA is TGTGCCAGCAGGTTGTCCGGGGAGCTGTTTCTT. Translated, it gives CASRLSGELFL.

This clonotype has a handful of counts. J is TRBJ2-2 and V is TRBV12-3 or TRBV12-4; D not certain. V lost 6 bases and J lost 1, with 9 bases in between. The CDR3 runs 14 residues. CDR3 protein: CASRSGQNTGELFF. The CDR3 coding sequence is TGTGCCAGCAGATCCGGGCAGAACACCGGGGAGCTGTTTTTT.

In the case of this clonotype: A read error may be the cause here, since a much bigger clone is one base away. As the CDR3 is not closed by the conserved phenylalanine or tryptophan, this likely results from a read error. This sequence joins TRBV12-3 or TRBV12-4 and TRBJ1-5, with unresolved D. The CDR3 has 14 residues. Between the trimmed V and J ends, which lost 0 bases and 7 bases, there was a span of 10 bases. Here the CDR3 DNA reads TGTGCCAGCAGTTTAGCTAAAGCCGGCCAGCCCCAGCATTCT. This encodes CASSLAKAGQPQHS.

As for this clonotype: A much bigger clone sits one base away, suggesting this may be a read error. This chain connects TRBV20-1 to TRBJ2-1, with TRBD2 identical over 11 bases. V lost 0 bases to trimming and J lost 8 bases; unmatched junction nucleotides: 9. The CDR3 is 16 amino acids. The germline V gene has CDR1 DFQATT and CDR2 SNEGSKA (reference sequence). The CDR3 is CSARDVSGRARDEQFF. The CDR3 region has the DNA TGCAGTGCTAGAGATGTTAGCGGGAGGGCCAGGGATGAGCAGTTCTTC.